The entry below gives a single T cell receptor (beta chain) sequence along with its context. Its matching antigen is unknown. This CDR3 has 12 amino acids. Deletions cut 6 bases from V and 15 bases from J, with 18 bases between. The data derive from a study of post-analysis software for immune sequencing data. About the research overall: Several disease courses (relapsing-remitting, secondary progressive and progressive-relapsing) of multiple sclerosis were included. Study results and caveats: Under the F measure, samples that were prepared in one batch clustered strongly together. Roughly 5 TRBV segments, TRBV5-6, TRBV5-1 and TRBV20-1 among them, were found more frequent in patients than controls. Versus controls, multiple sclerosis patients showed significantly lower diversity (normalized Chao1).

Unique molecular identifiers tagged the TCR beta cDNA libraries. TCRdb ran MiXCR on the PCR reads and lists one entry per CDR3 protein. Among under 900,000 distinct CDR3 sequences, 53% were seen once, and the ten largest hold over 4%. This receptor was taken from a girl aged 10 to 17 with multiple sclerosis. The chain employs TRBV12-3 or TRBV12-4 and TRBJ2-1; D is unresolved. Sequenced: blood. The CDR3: CASSYDLGDPFF. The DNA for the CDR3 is TGTGCCAGCAGCTACGACCTCGGCGACCCGTTCTTC.